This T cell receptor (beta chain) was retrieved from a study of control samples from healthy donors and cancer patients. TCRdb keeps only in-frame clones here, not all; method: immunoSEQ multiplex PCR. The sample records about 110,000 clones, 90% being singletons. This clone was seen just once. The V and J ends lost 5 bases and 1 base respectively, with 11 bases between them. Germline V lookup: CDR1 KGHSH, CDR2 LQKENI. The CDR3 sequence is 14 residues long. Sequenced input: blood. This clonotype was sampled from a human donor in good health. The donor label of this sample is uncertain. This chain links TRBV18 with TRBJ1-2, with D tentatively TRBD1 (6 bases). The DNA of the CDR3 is TGTGCCAGCTCAAGGGGGGGAAATAACTATGGCTACACCTTC. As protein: CASSRGGNNYGYTF. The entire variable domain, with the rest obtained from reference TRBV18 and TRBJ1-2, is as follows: NAGVMQNPRHLVRRRGQEARLRCSPMKGHSHVYWYRQLPEEGLKFMVYLQKENIIDESGMPKERFSAEFPKEGPSILRIQQVVRGDSAAYFCASSRGGNNYGYTFGSGTRLTVV.